This record covers a single T cell receptor (beta chain). It has no known antigen specificity. No much larger clone is present one base from it, and per-base qualities are unavailable. This record belongs to a study of early T cells in non-severe SARS-CoV-2 infection (dated by TCRdb to about 2021). Turning to the overall study: Because TCR sequencing relied on bulk RNA taken from unsorted whole blood, pairing of alpha and beta chains was not possible. The investigation overall reported the following: VDJdb matching was skewed toward anti-spike CD8 responses, so virus-specific expansions were likely underestimated and private and CD4 specificities were missed.

Receptor libraries were prepared by 5' RACE. The run used a NextSeq 500. To correct for sequencing error and PCR bias, the TCR library protocol tagged individual cDNA molecules with unique molecular identifiers. Sequencing covered both TCR alpha and beta chains, and within each sample the abundances of alpha and beta sequences were tightly co-correlated. The study's own analysis went as follows. Decombinator V4 was used to annotate TCR sequences for V gene, J gene and CDR3. Expanded TCRs were defined as changing significantly between any two time points under a Poisson model with p below 0.0001. TCR abundances were normalised to the total number of TCRs sequenced per sample and were expressed as counts per million. TRAV1-2 paired with TRAJ12, TRAJ20 or TRAJ33 defined MAIT TCRs, while TRAV10 paired with TRAJ18 defined iNKT TCRs. VDJdb, accessed 1 November 2021, was searched for CMV, EBV and SARS-CoV-2 annotated TCRs, excluding TCRs annotated for multiple antigens. The raw public data were reprocessed by TCRdb itself: fastp quality trimming at Q25, MiXCR clonotype calling, in-frame beta chains only. Entries that share a CDR3 protein sequence are merged under the most common genes and DNA. Here the V and J calls rest on TCRdb's processing, not on the authors' analysis. The sample table holds 33,000 or so distinct CDR3 sequences, of which almost 6% were seen once. About 8% of the sample is held by the ten biggest clonotypes.

This was a case-control study nested in a cohort of healthcare workers in London, UK, who had nasopharyngeal swab PCR tests and blood samples taken every week. Healthcare workers were recruited between 23 and 31 March 2020, during the week of the UK lockdown, and were followed weekly for up to roughly 15 weeks. CDR1 and CDR2 are drawn from the germline V gene: SQVTM, ANQGSEA. V drops 4 bases and J drops 2 bases, leaving 3 bases in between. From the cysteine through the phenylalanine, the CDR3 covers 12 amino acids. The only DNA kept is the CDR3, 36 bases in frame from the first base. The chain is assembled from TRBV29-1 and TRBJ2-6; no D gene can be assigned with confidence. Source material: whole blood. The sequence came from an adult who was a healthcare worker with PCR-confirmed SARS-CoV-2 infection or an uninfected control (not recorded which). The DNA reads TGCAGCGTTGGGGCTGGGGCCAACGTCCTGACTTTC. This gives the protein CSVGAGANVLTF.